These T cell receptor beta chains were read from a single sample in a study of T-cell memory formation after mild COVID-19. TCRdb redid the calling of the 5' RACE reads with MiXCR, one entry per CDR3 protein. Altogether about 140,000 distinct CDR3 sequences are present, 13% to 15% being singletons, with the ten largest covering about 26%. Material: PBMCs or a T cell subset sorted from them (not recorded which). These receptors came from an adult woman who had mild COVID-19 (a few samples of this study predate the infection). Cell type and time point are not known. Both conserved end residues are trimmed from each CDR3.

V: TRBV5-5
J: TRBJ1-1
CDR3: ASHRTGLTEAF

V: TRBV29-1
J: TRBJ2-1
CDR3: SVERYNEQF

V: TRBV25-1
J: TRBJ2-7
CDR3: ASRGGARSGVKQY

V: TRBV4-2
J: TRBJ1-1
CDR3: ASSQAEGIPAGAF

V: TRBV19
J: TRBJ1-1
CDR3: ASSMGDLTKGTEAF

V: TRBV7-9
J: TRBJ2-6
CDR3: ASSLAMGTPFLNSGANVLT

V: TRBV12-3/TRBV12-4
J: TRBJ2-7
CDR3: ASSEGSGYEQY

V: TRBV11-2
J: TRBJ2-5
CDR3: ASLAGTAPETQY

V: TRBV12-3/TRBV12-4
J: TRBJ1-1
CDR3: ASSFLGRADAEAF

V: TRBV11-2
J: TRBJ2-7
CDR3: ASSLGQGYAYEQY

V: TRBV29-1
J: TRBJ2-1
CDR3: SVEGGLEVYNEQF

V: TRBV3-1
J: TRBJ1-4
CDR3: ASSHAEGWNEKLF

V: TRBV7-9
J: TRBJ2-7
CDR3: ASSLGSTYEQY

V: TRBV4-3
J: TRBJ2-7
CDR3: ASSQHGTGSYEQY

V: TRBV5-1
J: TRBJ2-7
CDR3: ASSFDSRGYEQY

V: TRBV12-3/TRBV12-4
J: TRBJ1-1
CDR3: ASSFITGLNTEAF

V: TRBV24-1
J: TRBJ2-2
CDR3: ATSVQGRNTGELF

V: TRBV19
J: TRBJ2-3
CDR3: ATADRAGSDTQY

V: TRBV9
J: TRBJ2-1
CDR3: ASSASGISYNEQF

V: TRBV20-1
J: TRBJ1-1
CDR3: SASRGFEAF

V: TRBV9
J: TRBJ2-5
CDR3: ASSVEAGGAIETQY

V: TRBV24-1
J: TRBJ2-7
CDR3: ATSVEGETYEQY

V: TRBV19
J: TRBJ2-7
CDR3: ASSIFPGPYEQY

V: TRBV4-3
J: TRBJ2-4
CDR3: ASSQDWRVGKNIQY

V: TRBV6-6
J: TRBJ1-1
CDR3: ASSLTGALSMNTEAF

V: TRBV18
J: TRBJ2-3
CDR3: ASSPRDRTDTQY

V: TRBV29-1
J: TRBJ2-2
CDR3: SVDGLAGSNTGELF

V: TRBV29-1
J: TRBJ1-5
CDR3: SVHEGGNQPQH

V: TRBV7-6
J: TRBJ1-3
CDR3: ASSLSSLGTGNTIY

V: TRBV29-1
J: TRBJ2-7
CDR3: SVVGPSSYEQY

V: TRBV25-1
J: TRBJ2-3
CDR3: ASSDLEMTSGRKGPDTQY

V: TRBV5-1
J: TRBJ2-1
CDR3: ASSLVGGTYNEQF

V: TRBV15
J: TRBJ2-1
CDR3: ATSRGLGTHNEQF

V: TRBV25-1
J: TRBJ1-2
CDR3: ASSEGMTGGYGYT

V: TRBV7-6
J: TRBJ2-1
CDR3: ASSSEWGNEQF

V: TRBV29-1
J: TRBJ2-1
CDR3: SVGTTGGLGNEQF

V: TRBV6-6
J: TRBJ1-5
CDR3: ASSYSGAVNQPQH

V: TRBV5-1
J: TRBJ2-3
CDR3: ASSPDWTGAYTDTQY

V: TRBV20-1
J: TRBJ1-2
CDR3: SARARAGPHGYT

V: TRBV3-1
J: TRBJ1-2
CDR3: ASSGTTANYGYT

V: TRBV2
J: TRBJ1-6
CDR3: ASSEAGPNSPLH

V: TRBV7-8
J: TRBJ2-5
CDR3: ASSVSGDPAETQY

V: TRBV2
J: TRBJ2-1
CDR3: ASRDSRGDNEQF